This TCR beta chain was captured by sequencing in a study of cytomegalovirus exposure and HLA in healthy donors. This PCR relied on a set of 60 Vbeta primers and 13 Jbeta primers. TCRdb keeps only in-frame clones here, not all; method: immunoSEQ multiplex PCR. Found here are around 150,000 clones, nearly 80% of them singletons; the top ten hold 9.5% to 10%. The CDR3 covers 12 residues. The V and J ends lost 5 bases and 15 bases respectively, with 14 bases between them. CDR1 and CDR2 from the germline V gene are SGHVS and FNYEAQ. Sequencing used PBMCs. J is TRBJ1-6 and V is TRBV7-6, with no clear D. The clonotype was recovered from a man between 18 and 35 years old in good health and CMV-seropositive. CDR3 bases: TGTGCCAGCAGCCCAAACCTCTTAGACCTCCACTTT. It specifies CASSPNLLDLHF.